The sequence of this T cell receptor beta chain was determined in a study of Graves' ophthalmopathy and Graves' hyperthyroidism. Study observations and caveats: The model flagged ophthalmopathy progression at 70% to 71% sensitivity and around 72% specificity. Most clonotypes expanded in thyroid above 0.001 frequency were present in blood too. In separating ophthalmopathy from stable hyperthyroidism, a 13-signature model achieved 85% to 90% sensitivity and about 80% specificity.

Each donor who had ophthalmopathy showed moderate-to-severe activity, a CAS of ≥3, a NOSPECS of ≥4, and a duration under 3 months. Beta-chain TCR CDR3 regions were amplified from RNA transcripts. First-round RT-PCR with HTBI primers preceded a second-round multiplex PCR. TCRdb used MiXCR to reprocess the multiplex PCR reads, holding one entry per CDR3 protein. The sample has about 160,000 distinct CDR3 sequences, less than 45% seen once. This clonotype was counted at least ten times. Its antigen is unidentified. The length of the CDR3 is 17 residues. The trim removed 6 bases at V and 0 bases at J, leaving 10 bases unmatched.

This TCR derives from a woman in her thirties or forties with Graves' ophthalmopathy. Specimen: peripheral blood. The chain carries TRBV12-3 or TRBV12-4 and TRBJ2-2, with 7 positions matching TRBD1. In DNA form, the CDR3 reads TGTGCCAGCAGCTCACCTCGACAGGGCGCGAACACCGGGGAGCTGTTTTTT. Encoded protein: CASSSPRQGANTGELFF.